This T cell receptor beta chain was profiled in a study of shared clonotypes between healthy human individuals. At the level of the study: Three CD4 naive, three CD4 memory, two CD8 naive and one CD8 memory plate were used per donor. Points from the study as a whole: Clonotypes shared by all four donors outscored non-shared clonotypes in generation probability.

Replicate PCRs run on sorted subsets employed 200 to 250 ng DNA, approximately 30,000 T cell genomes. Clones were sequenced by immunoSEQ multiplex PCR, and TCRdb holds only the in-frame ones, with some missing. Of about 2.4 million clones in the sample, more than 90% were seen once. This CDR3 region has 15 residues. Trimming took off 3 bases at V and 4 bases at J, with 13 bases between the two ends. The germline V gene encodes CDR1 SGHRS and CDR2 YFSETQ. A remark on this clone: Its specificity is not known.

The source material was naive CD4+ T cells sorted from blood. Subset reported: CD45RA+ positively selected. This clonotype was obtained from a man aged 18 to 29 in good health. The rearrangement links TRBV5-1 to TRBJ1-4; possible D gene TRBD1, 6 bases. The DNA for the CDR3 is TGCGCCAGCAGCTCCTCTCCGGACAGTAATGAAAAACTGTTTTTT. The encoded protein is CASSSSPDSNEKLFF.